Below are 28 T cell receptor beta chains sequenced from a single sample in a study of T cell changes during pregnancy in multiple sclerosis. Some clones are missing from TCRdb's copy, which holds only in-frame ones; the method was immunoSEQ multiplex PCR. Of over 35,000 clones listed, 90% to 95% are singletons. The sequenced sample was CD4+ T cells from peripheral blood mononuclear cells, obtained in the third trimester of pregnancy. Every receptor here comes from a female donor in good health, enrolled as a control in a pregnancy study.

The chain recombines TRBV19 with TRBJ2-1, with TRBD2 identical over 11 bases. The germline V gene encodes CDR1 LNHDA and CDR2 SQIVND (reference sequence). V shed 8 bases, J shed 14 bases, and the junction held 8 bases outside the gene matches. The CDR3 runs to 12 residues. The DNA for the CDR3 is TGTGCCAGTTCTGGACTAGCGGGCCCCGAGTTCTTC. As protein: CASSGLAGPEFF. The full variable domain, in which reference TRBV19 and TRBJ2-1 provide the parts outside the CDR3, is DGGITQSPKYLFRKEGQNVTLSCEQNLNHDAMYWYRQDPGQGLRLIYYSQIVNDFQKGDIAEGYSVSREKKESFPLTVTSAQKNPTAFYLCASSGLAGPEFFGPGTRLTVL.

This sequence joins TRBV28 and TRBJ2-1; unclear D gene. CDR3 length: 11 amino acids. From germline, CDR1 is MDHEN and CDR2 SYDVKM. V was shortened by 6 bases and J by 7 bases, with 7 bases between the two germline ends. The CDR3 reads CASSLRNEQFF. The CDR3 DNA sequence: TGTGCCAGCAGCCTCCGGAATGAGCAGTTCTTC.

This clone was seen once. The junction differs from germline at one of its ends, possibly a read error. The V gene is TRBV5-1, the J gene TRBJ2-3; D may be TRBD1 (6 bases). Germline loops: CDR1 SGHRS, CDR2 YFSETQ. The CDR3 totals 15 residues. The CDR3 spells CASRLGQGTTDTQYF. The CDR3 DNA reads TGCGCCAGCAGGTTGGGCCAGGGGACCACAGATACGCAGTATTTT.

V and J are TRBV5-1 and TRBJ2-2; 8 bases align to TRBD2. Germline assignment: CDR1 SGHRS and CDR2 YFSETQ. J gave up 1 base and V 4 bases, and 6 bases lay outside the gene matches. The CDR3 runs 16 residues. As DNA, the CDR3 is TGCGCCAGCAGCCATGGGACTAGGGGGAACACCGGGGAGCTGTTTTTT. It specifies CASSHGTRGNTGELFF.

In this sample, this clone turned up once. The CDR3 sequence is CASSSTVMNTEAFF. For the CDR3, the DNA is TGTGCCAGCAGCTCGACAGTGATGAACACTGAAGCTTTCTTT. The V gene is TRBV5-4, the J gene TRBJ1-1, with D possibly TRBD1 on 5 matching bases. The germline V and J ends were trimmed by 3 bases and 0 bases, with 9 bases remaining between them. This CDR3 comprises 14 residues. Germline V lookup: CDR1 SGHNT, CDR2 YYREEE (reference sequence).

In this sample, this clone turned up once. Other DNA sequences of this sample code for an identical CDR3. The gene calls are TRBV7-8 and TRBJ2-1; tentative D call: TRBD2 (7 bases). Germline V CDR1 and CDR2: SGHVS, FQNEAQ. The CDR3 runs to 14 residues. V dropped 0 bases and J dropped 6 bases, with 9 bases sitting between them. CDR3 sequence reads: CASSLAGGRNEQFF. DNA for the CDR3: TGTGCCAGCAGCTTAGCGGGGGGGCGCAATGAGCAGTTCTTC.

The chain uses TRBV7-3 and TRBJ2-3; TRBD2 matches at 7 bases. Trimming at V came to 3 bases and at J to 1 base, leaving 7 bases not matched to a gene. Germline assignment: CDR1 SGHTA and CDR2 FQGTGA. This CDR3 spans 16 amino acids. The CDR3 is CASSLGTNTRTDTQYF. CDR3 bases: TGTGCCAGCAGCTTGGGGACTAATACCCGCACAGATACGCAGTATTTT.

The chain employs TRBV19 and TRBJ2-3, with 7 bases matching TRBD2. CDR1 and CDR2 (germline): LNHDA, SQIVND (reference sequence). V shed 5 bases and J 8 bases; nucleotides not matched to a gene: 4. This CDR3 has 12 residues. Here the CDR3 reads CASSQREGTQYF. In DNA, the CDR3 is TGTGCCAGTAGTCAAAGGGAGGGTACGCAGTATTTT.

The V gene is TRBV7-2, the J gene TRBJ2-5; 7 nucleotides line up with TRBD2. The CDR3 covers 14 residues. Per germline, CDR1 SGHTA and CDR2 FQGNSA. Unmatched junction bases numbered 12, after V lost 7 bases and J lost 7 bases. The CDR3 bases are TGTGCCAGCACCCTAGACCGGGACTATGGGACCCAGTACTTC. Amino acid sequence: CASTLDRDYGTQYF.

This chain joins TRBV28 and TRBJ2-5; the match to TRBD1 covers 7 bases. Germline V CDR1 and CDR2: MDHEN, SYDVKM. Trimming at V came to 10 bases and at J to 5 bases, leaving 13 bases not matched to a gene. The CDR3 has 14 amino acids. CDR3 sequence: CATRLDRNFETQYF. The CDR3 coding sequence is TGTGCCACTCGCCTGGACAGGAATTTTGAGACCCAGTACTTC.

This sequence joins TRBV30 and TRBJ1-1; D is possibly TRBD1 (6 bases). Trimming stripped 2 bases from V and 8 bases from J, with 15 bases between. Germline-derived CDR1 and CDR2 are GTSNPN and SVGIG (reference sequence). CDR3 size: 13 residues. This chain's CDR3 is CAWSPWGGREAFF. For the CDR3, the DNA is TGTGCCTGGAGTCCTTGGGGGGGGCGAGAAGCTTTCTTT.

CDR3 coding DNA: TGTGCCAGCAGCTTGGTAGCGGGAGGGTTCAACGAGCAGTACTTC. Encoded protein: CASSLVAGGFNEQYF. This chain joins TRBV11-3 and TRBJ2-7, with 11 bases identical to TRBD2. CDR1 is SGHNT, CDR2 YENEEA, per germline. This CDR3 region has 15 residues. Losses at the gene ends were 3 bases for V and 5 bases for J; bases not matched to a gene: 6.

The rearrangement joins TRBV2 to TRBJ1-5; 9 nucleotides agree with TRBD1. The V and J ends lost 4 bases and 4 bases, in that order; junction bases with no gene match: 11. Germline values: CDR1 SNHLY, CDR2 FYNNEI. The CDR3 runs to 17 residues. CDR3 bases: TGTGCCAGCAGTGGACGGGGGGGGACAGGGCTAAATCAGCCCCAGCATTTT. Residues: CASSGRGGTGLNQPQHF. The variable domain in full, completed from reference TRBV2 and TRBJ1-5, reads EPEVTQTPSHQVTQMGQEVILRCVPISNHLYFYWYRQILGQKVEFLVSFYNNEISEKSEIFDDQFSVERPDGSNFTLKIRSTKLEDSAMYFCASSGRGGTGLNQPQHFGDGTRLSIL.

The chain joins TRBV6-1 to TRBJ2-3; 10 bases are shared with TRBD1. This CDR3 has 14 amino acids. Germline CDR1 reads MNHNS; CDR2 reads SASEGT. The J segment lost 4 bases and the V segment lost 7 bases, leaving 5 bases of the junction unmatched. CDR3 sequence reads: CASMLGQGSDTQYF. CDR3 bases: TGTGCCAGCATGCTGGGACAGGGGTCAGATACGCAGTATTTT.

The V call is TRBV19, the J call TRBJ2-5, with 11 bases fitting TRBD2. V lost 3 bases and J lost 2; bases outside the gene matches: 5. The germline V gene encodes CDR1 LNHDA and CDR2 SQIVND (reference sequence). The CDR3 has 16 amino acids. CDR3 sequence (DNA): TGTGCCAGTAGTATCTGGGGACTAGCGGCTCAAGAGACCCAGTACTTC. Protein product: CASSIWGLAAQETQYF.

The chain is built from TRBV5-1 and TRBJ1-2; 7 positions agree with TRBD1. CDR1 SGHRS and CDR2 YFSETQ come from the germline V gene. Trimming removed 4 bases from V and 2 bases from J; junction bases left unmatched: 8. The CDR3 runs 15 residues. The CDR3 DNA sequence: TGCGCCAGCAGCCCCTCTCAGGGGGTCAACTATGGCTACACCTTC. This encodes CASSPSQGVNYGYTF.

V gene TRBV6-5 combines with J gene TRBJ1-1; D is ambiguous. V was trimmed by 6 bases and J by 0 bases, leaving 14 bases between them. Germline-derived CDR1 and CDR2 are MNHEY and SVGAGI. The CDR3 contains 15 residues. DNA for the CDR3: TGTGCCAGCAGCCCCCTAGGAGGACTGAACACTGAAGCTTTCTTT. Translated, it gives CASSPLGGLNTEAFF.

The chain joins TRBV10-3 to TRBJ1-5, with 10 positions matching TRBD1. CDR1 and CDR2 (germline): ENHRY, SYGVKD. The CDR3 loop spans 13 amino acids. Unmatched junction bases numbered 9, after V lost 3 bases and J lost 16 bases. The CDR3 loop is CAISELEGQGFHF. The CDR3, as DNA: TGTGCCATCAGTGAACTCGAGGGACAGGGGTTTCATTTT.

The chain joins TRBV28 to TRBJ1-4; the D is unclear. CDR3 length: 14 residues. The V end was cut by 6 bases, the J end by 4 bases, with 12 bases between. Looked up from germline, CDR1 is MDHEN and CDR2 is SYDVKM. The CDR3 protein is CASRTGSSNEKLFF. The DNA for the CDR3 is TGTGCCAGCAGAACCGGGTCCAGTAATGAAAAACTGTTTTTT.

V and J are TRBV7-9 and TRBJ2-3; TRBD2 matches 7 bases. The CDR3 covers 16 residues. The J segment lost 6 bases and the V segment lost 2 bases, leaving 11 bases of the junction unmatched. Per germline, CDR1 SEHNR and CDR2 FQNEAQ (reference sequence). The CDR3 loop reads CASSLLGLGPGDTQYF. CDR3 nucleotides: TGTGCCAGCAGCTTATTAGGACTAGGCCCGGGGGATACGCAGTATTTT. Full variable domain (missing parts from reference TRBV7-9 and TRBJ2-3): DTGVSQNPRHKITKRGQNVTFRCDPISEHNRLYWYRQTLGQGPEFLTYFQNEAQLEKSRLLSDRFSAERPKGSFSTLEIQRTEQGDSAMYLCASSLLGLGPGDTQYFGPGTRLTVL.

The rearrangement uses TRBV7-9 and TRBJ2-2; D gene unclear. Trimming cost V 8 bases and J 1 base, with 11 bases left between them. This CDR3 region has 14 residues. From germline, CDR1 is SEHNR and CDR2 FQNEAQ (reference sequence). The CDR3 DNA is TGTGCCAGCGGGCGACATTTGAACACCGGGGAGCTGTTTTTT. This translates into CASGRHLNTGELFF. Supplemented by reference TRBV7-9 and TRBJ2-2, the full variable domain reads DTGVSQNPRHKITKRGQNVTFRCDPISEHNRLYWYRQTLGQGPEFLTYFQNEAQLEKSRLLSDRFSAERPKGSFSTLEIQRTEQGDSAMYLCASGRHLNTGELFFGEGSRLTVL.

This chain connects TRBV30 to TRBJ2-7; 8 bases are shared with TRBD2. The CDR3 has 13 residues. CDR1 and CDR2 (germline): GTSNPN, SVGIG (reference sequence). Losses at the gene ends were 2 bases for V and 6 bases for J; bases not matched to a gene: 6. This chain's CDR3 is CAWSRAGVPEQYF. The CDR3 DNA reads TGTGCCTGGAGTAGAGCGGGAGTCCCCGAGCAGTACTTC. The full variable domain, its missing parts supplied by reference TRBV30 and TRBJ2-7, is SQTIHQWPATLVQPVGSPLSLECTVEGTSNPNLYWYRQAAGRGLQLLFYSVGIGQISSEVPQNLSASRPQDRQFILSSKKLLLSDSGFYLCAWSRAGVPEQYFGPGTRLTVT.

The V call is TRBV6-1, the J call TRBJ1-3, with D perhaps TRBD1 (5 bases). The ends were cut back, 2 bases at V and 2 bases at J, with 7 bases in the middle. CDR1 MNHNS and CDR2 SASEGT come from the germline V gene. The CDR3 spans 14 residues. This chain's CDR3 is CASSEPGAGNTIYF. The CDR3, as DNA: TGTGCCAGCAGTGAACCGGGGGCTGGAAACACCATATATTTT.

The chain uses TRBV19 and TRBJ2-5; D possibly corresponds to TRBD1 (6 bases). The CDR3 is 17 amino acids. Germline CDR1 is LNHDA and CDR2 is SQIVND (reference sequence). With 0 bases removed from V and 2 bases from J, the gap between germline ends came to 16 bases. The DNA of the CDR3 is TGTGCCAGTAGTATAGATCCCCCGGGACATCAACAAGAGACCCAGTACTTC. Translating gives CASSIDPPGHQQETQYF.

The chain is built from TRBV2 and TRBJ1-1; D is unresolved. V lost 5 bases to trimming and J lost 1 base, with 8 bases between them. Germline V lookup: CDR1 SNHLY, CDR2 FYNNEI. This CDR3 contains 13 residues. CDR3 amino acids: CASSILQNTEAFF. In nucleotides, the CDR3 is TGTGCCAGCAGTATACTGCAGAACACTGAAGCTTTCTTT.

This clone was counted a single time. V usage is TRBV11-2 and J usage is TRBJ2-7, with D hard to call. The V gene lost 5 bases and the J gene lost 0 bases, with 11 bases spanning the gap. This CDR3 has 14 residues. Germline CDR1 is SGHAT and CDR2 is FQNNGV. CDR3 sequence reads: CASSAQTSSYEQYF. The CDR3 bases are TGTGCCAGCAGCGCCCAGACAAGCTCCTACGAGCAGTACTTC.

The rearrangement joins TRBV6-5 to TRBJ2-1; tentatively, D is TRBD2 (5 bases). The germline V gene encodes CDR1 MNHEY and CDR2 SVGAGI. Trimming cost V 4 bases and J 2 bases, with 9 bases left between them. The CDR3 covers 14 residues. The CDR3 protein is CASSLGSAYNEQFF. DNA of the CDR3: TGTGCCAGCAGTTTGGGGAGCGCCTACAATGAGCAGTTCTTC.

J is TRBJ2-7 and V is TRBV7-8, with D perhaps TRBD1 (5 bases). The CDR3 covers 15 residues. Germline V CDR1 and CDR2: SGHVS, FQNEAQ. Trimming removed 5 bases at V and 1 base at J, with 15 bases between. CDR3 nucleotide sequence: TGTGCCAGCAGCAAGGTGTGGGGCGCTTCCTACGAGCAGTACTTC. Protein product: CASSKVWGASYEQYF.